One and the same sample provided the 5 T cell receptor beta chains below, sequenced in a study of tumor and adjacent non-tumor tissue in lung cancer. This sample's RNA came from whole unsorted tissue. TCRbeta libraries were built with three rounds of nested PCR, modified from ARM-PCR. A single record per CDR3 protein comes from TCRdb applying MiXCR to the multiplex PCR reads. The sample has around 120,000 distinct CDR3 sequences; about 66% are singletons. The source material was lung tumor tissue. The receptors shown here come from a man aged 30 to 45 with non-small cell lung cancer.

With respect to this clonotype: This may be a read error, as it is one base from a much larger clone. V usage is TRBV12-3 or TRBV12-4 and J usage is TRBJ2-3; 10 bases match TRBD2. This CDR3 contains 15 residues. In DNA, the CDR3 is TGTGCCAGCAGTTTTAGCGGGGGGCCGGGAGATACGCAGTTTTTT. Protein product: CASSFSGGPGDTQFF.

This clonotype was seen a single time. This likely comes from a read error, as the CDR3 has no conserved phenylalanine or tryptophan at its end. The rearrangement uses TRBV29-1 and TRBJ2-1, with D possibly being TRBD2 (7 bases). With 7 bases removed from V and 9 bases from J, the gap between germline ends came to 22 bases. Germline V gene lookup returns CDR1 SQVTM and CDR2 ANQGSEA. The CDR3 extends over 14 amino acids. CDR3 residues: CSAGGPKLGGEQFL. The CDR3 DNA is TGCAGCGCCGGGGGGCCGAAACTAGGTGGTGAGCAGTTCCTC.

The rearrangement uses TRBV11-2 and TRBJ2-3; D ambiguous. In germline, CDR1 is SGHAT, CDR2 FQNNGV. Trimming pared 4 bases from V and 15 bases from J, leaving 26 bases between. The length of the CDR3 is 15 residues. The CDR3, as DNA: TGTGCCAGCAGCTCTAACTTGGGAAACACAGATACACACTATTTT. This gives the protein CASSSNLGNTDTHYF.

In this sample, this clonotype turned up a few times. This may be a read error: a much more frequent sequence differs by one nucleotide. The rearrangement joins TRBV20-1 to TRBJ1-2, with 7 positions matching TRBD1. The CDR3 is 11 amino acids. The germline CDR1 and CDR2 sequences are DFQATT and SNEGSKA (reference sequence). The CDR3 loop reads CSTRSETGLTF. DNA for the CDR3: TGCAGTACTAGGTCGGAGACAGGGCTCACCTTC.

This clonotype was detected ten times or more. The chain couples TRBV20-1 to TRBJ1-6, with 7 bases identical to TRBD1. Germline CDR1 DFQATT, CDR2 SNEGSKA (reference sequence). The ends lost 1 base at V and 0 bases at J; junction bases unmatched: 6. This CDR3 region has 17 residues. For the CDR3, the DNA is TGCAGTGCTAGAGGGGAGGACAGGAGCTCCTATAATTCACCCCTCCACTTT. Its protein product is CSARGEDRSSYNSPLHF.